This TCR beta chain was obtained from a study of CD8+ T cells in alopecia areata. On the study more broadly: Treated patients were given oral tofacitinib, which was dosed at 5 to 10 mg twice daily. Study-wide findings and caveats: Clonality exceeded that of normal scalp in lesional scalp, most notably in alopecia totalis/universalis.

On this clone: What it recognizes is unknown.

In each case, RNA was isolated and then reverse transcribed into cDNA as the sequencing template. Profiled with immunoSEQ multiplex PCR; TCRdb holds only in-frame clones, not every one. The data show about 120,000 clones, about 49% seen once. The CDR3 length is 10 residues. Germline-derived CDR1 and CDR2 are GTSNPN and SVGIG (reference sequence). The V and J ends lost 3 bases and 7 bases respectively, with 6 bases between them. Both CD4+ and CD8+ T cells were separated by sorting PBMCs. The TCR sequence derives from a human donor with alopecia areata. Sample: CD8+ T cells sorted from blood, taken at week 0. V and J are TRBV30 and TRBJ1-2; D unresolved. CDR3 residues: CAWRAGGYTF. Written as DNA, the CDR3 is TGTGCCTGGAGGGCCGGTGGCTACACCTTC.